These 30 T cell receptor beta chains share one sample of origin, sequenced in a study of T-cell memory formation after mild COVID-19. Using its own MiXCR run on the 5' RACE reads, TCRdb lists one record per CDR3 protein. The repertoire consists of about 210,000 distinct CDR3 sequences, with under 30% occurring once and the leading ten covering roughly 10%. The sequencing sample was made of PBMCs or a T cell subset sorted from them (not recorded which). The receptors here all came from an adult woman who had mild COVID-19 (a few samples of this study predate the infection). Cell type and time point are not known.

CDR3 in DNA: TGCGCCAGCAGCACGGGCCCCCGGACTAGCGTGTACGAGCAGTACTTC. Protein: CASSTGPRTSVYEQYF. This chain uses TRBV5-1 with TRBJ2-7; 9 nucleotides line up with TRBD2. After removal of 4 bases from V and 4 bases from J, the junction contained 12 bases not matched to a gene. The CDR3 spans 16 residues. The germline CDR1 and CDR2 sequences are SGHRS and YFSETQ.

The chain uses TRBV20-1 and TRBJ2-3, with 12 nucleotides matching TRBD2. CDR1 is DFQATT, CDR2 SNEGSKA, per germline (reference sequence). Trimming at V came to 2 bases and at J to 3 bases, leaving 0 bases not matched to a gene. This CDR3 spans 14 amino acids. The CDR3 sequence: CSARTSGRTDTQYF. The DNA of the CDR3 is TGCAGTGCTAGAACTAGCGGGAGGACAGATACGCAGTATTTT.

V is TRBV12-3 or TRBV12-4 and J is TRBJ1-2; TRBD1 matches 9 bases. V trimming: 6 bases; J trimming: 7 bases; junction bases outside the gene matches: 12. There are 15 residues in the CDR3. CDR3 sequence: CASSPGGTGGSGYTF. Here the CDR3 DNA reads TGTGCCAGCAGCCCGGGCGGAACAGGGGGCTCTGGCTACACCTTC.

The count of this clonotype is one. This chain links TRBV13 with TRBJ2-7; 7 nucleotides align to TRBD2. This CDR3 has 16 residues. V gave up 6 bases and J gave up 3 bases; unmatched junction bases: 14. Germline CDR1 and CDR2: PRHDT and FYEKMQ (reference sequence). CDR3 sequence: CASSHKIGGSFYEQYF. Here the CDR3 DNA reads TGTGCCAGCAGTCACAAGATCGGCGGGAGCTTCTACGAGCAGTACTTC.

J is TRBJ1-1 and V is TRBV6-1; D uncertain. Germline V gene lookup returns CDR1 MNHNS and CDR2 SASEGT. The CDR3 covers 14 residues. V gave up 0 bases and J gave up 5 bases, with 10 bases separating them. In DNA, the CDR3 is TGTGCCAGCAGTGAAGCGTGGGGTAGGACTGAAGCTTTCTTT. Amino acid sequence: CASSEAWGRTEAFF.

This clonotype appeared a few times. V usage is TRBV6-2 or TRBV6-3 and J usage is TRBJ1-1, with D uncertain. From germline, CDR1 is MNHEY and CDR2 SVGEGT. This CDR3 region has 14 residues. V gave up 6 bases and J gave up 4 bases, with 15 bases separating them. The CDR3 loop is CASRKPALSTEAFF. The CDR3 DNA reads TGTGCCAGCAGGAAACCGGCCCTCAGCACTGAAGCTTTCTTT.

In its sample, this clonotype was seen a few times. The chain joins TRBV5-1 to TRBJ2-2; D is uncertain. V was cut by 0 bases and J by 8 bases, with 8 bases left in between. This CDR3 is 13 amino acids long. The germline V gene has CDR1 SGHRS and CDR2 YFSETQ. CDR3 region: CASSLDLAGELFF. The CDR3 coding sequence is TGCGCCAGCAGCTTGGATTTGGCGGGGGAGCTGTTTTTT.

J is TRBJ2-5 and V is TRBV7-2, with 8 bases identical to TRBD2. From germline, CDR1 is SGHTA and CDR2 FQGNSA. V shed 4 bases, J shed 5 bases, and the junction held 12 bases outside the gene matches. The CDR3 contains 16 residues. The DNA of the CDR3 is TGTGCCAGCAGCTCCTCCCTACCGGGAGGGTACGAGACCCAGTACTTC. It codes for CASSSSLPGGYETQYF.

V and J are TRBV9 and TRBJ2-5; 7 bases are shared with TRBD1. V was pared by 2 bases and J by 5 bases, with 9 bases of the junction left unmatched. The germline gives CDR1 SGDLS, CDR2 YYNGEE. The CDR3 has 15 residues. In DNA, the CDR3 is TGTGCCAGCAGCGTTGGCAGGGGGAATTTGGAGACCCAGTACTTC. Translated: CASSVGRGNLETQYF.

This clonotype came up once. The V gene is TRBV3-1, the J gene TRBJ2-1; either TRBD1 or TRBD2 may fit D (5 bases each). V was pared by 1 base and J by 5 bases, with 15 bases between. Germline V gives CDR1 LGHDT, CDR2 YNNKEL (reference sequence). This CDR3 contains 16 residues. This CDR3 is CASSQGDLSRNNEQFF. CDR3 in DNA: TGTGCCAGCAGCCAAGGGGACCTAAGTAGAAACAATGAGCAGTTCTTC.

This clonotype was seen more than once but under ten times. This sequence joins TRBV4-1 and TRBJ2-3; the match to TRBD1 covers 9 bases. The CDR3 length is 17 residues. V lost 0 bases to trimming and J lost 3 bases; unmatched junction nucleotides: 7. From germline, CDR1 is MGHRA and CDR2 YSYEKL. CDR3 amino acids: CASSQEFTGQGTDTQYF. The CDR3 DNA is TGCGCCAGCAGCCAAGAGTTTACAGGACAGGGGACAGATACGCAGTATTTT.

CDR3 residues: CASSDNVDEKLFF. The CDR3 DNA follows: TGCGCCAGCTCGGACAACGTCGATGAAAAACTGTTTTTT. The chain combines TRBV5-1 with TRBJ1-4; a weak D match, TRBD1 (5 bases). Germline V gene sequence: CDR1 SGHRS, CDR2 YFSETQ. Trimming cost V 7 bases and J 6 bases, with 13 bases left between them. This CDR3 is built from 13 residues.

This clonotype was seen a handful of times. The CDR3 DNA reads TGTGCCAGCAGCTTAGGCAATTTCCAGGAAGAGACCCAGTACTTC. Its protein is CASSLGNFQEETQYF. This chain connects TRBV7-9 to TRBJ2-5; D is unresolved. Germline values: CDR1 SEHNR, CDR2 FQNEAQ (reference sequence). This CDR3 has 15 amino acids. Trimming removed 1 base at V and 3 bases at J, with 12 bases between.

The V and J genes are TRBV7-3 and TRBJ1-2; D gene ambiguous. Germline V gene sequence: CDR1 SGHTA, CDR2 FQGTGA. The CDR3 length is 15 residues. Deletions cut 5 bases from V and 3 bases from J, with 16 bases between. The CDR3 loop is CASSPGSGTYYGYTF. CDR3 DNA sequence: TGTGCCAGCAGCCCGGGGTCGGGAACTTACTATGGCTACACCTTC.

This chain uses TRBV20-1 with TRBJ1-2; weak D call: TRBD1 (6 bases). V was cut by 0 bases and J by 5 bases, with 13 bases left in between. Germline CDR1 reads DFQATT; CDR2 reads SNEGSKA (reference sequence). This CDR3 comprises 14 residues. Here the CDR3 reads CSARDYREGYGYTF. CDR3 coding DNA: TGCAGTGCTAGAGATTACAGGGAGGGATATGGCTACACCTTC.

This clonotype was counted a few times. This chain links TRBV12-3 or TRBV12-4 with TRBJ2-3, with 10 bases matching TRBD1. Trimming at V came to 5 bases and at J to 1 base, leaving 6 bases not matched to a gene. This CDR3 has 16 residues. The CDR3 DNA is TGTGCCAGCAGTCTAACCGGGACAGGGGGCACAGATACGCAGTATTTT. Translated: CASSLTGTGGTDTQYF.

The CDR3: CSASSSWRGTTDTQYF. The CDR3 DNA reads TGCAGTGCTAGTTCGTCCTGGCGGGGGACCACAGATACGCAGTATTTT. The chain joins TRBV20-1 to TRBJ2-3, with TRBD2 identical over 7 bases. The CDR3 loop spans 16 amino acids. The junction had 11 bases not matched to a gene; V was cut back by 3 bases and J by 2 bases. CDR1 and CDR2 (germline): DFQATT, SNEGSKA (reference sequence).

The chain uses TRBV6-4 and TRBJ1-1, with D perhaps matching TRBD1 (6 bases). Trimming pared 2 bases from V and 5 bases from J, leaving 12 bases between. CDR3 size: 14 residues. Germline V gene data show CDR1 as MRHNA and CDR2 as SNTAGT. The chain's CDR3 is CASSDTGRFTEAFF. The CDR3 nucleotides read TGTGCCAGCAGTGACACAGGGAGGTTTACTGAAGCTTTCTTT.

This chain joins TRBV20-1 and TRBJ1-2; D is unclear. This CDR3 spans 13 amino acids. V lost 0 bases and J 2 bases, leaving 7 bases between the germline ends. Germline CDR1 DFQATT, CDR2 SNEGSKA (reference sequence). CDR3 in amino acids: CSARDGQNYGYTF. In DNA, the CDR3 is TGCAGTGCTAGAGATGGCCAGAACTATGGCTACACCTTC.

This clonotype has just a few counts. The V gene is TRBV7-9, the J gene TRBJ2-7; D uncertain. The germline V and J ends were trimmed by 4 bases and 0 bases, with 16 bases remaining between them. The CDR3 totals 16 residues. Germline V gives CDR1 SEHNR, CDR2 FQNEAQ (reference sequence). CDR3 DNA sequence: TGTGCCAGCAGCTATCTCGGCTCCGCCGACTCCTACGAGCAGTACTTC. This encodes CASSYLGSADSYEQYF.

This clonotype appeared a few times. The rearrangement uses TRBV7-2 and TRBJ2-2; 7 nucleotides line up with TRBD2. Per germline, CDR1 SGHTA and CDR2 FQGNSA. V trimming: 3 bases; J trimming: 6 bases; junction bases outside the gene matches: 1. This CDR3 comprises 13 residues. CDR3 sequence reads: CASSFSGAGELFF. The CDR3 region has the DNA TGTGCCAGCAGCTTCAGCGGGGCCGGGGAGCTGTTTTTT.

This clonotype was seen a single time. The V call is TRBV2, the J call TRBJ2-3; 8 positions agree with TRBD2. The V and J ends lost 4 bases and 2 bases, in that order; junction bases with no gene match: 8. The CDR3 sequence is 16 residues long. Germline CDR1 SNHLY, CDR2 FYNNEI. The CDR3: CASSGRRRGATDTQYF. The DNA for the CDR3 is TGTGCCAGCAGTGGGAGACGGCGGGGGGCCACAGATACGCAGTATTTT.

The J gene is TRBJ2-3, the V gene TRBV24-1, with TRBD1 matching 7 bases. The CDR3 extends over 15 amino acids. Germline V lookup: CDR1 KGHDR, CDR2 SFDVKD. The V segment lost 4 bases and the J segment 4 bases; nucleotides outside the gene matches: 7. CDR3 coding DNA: TGTGCCACCAGTGAGCCCGGGACAGTAGCAGATACGCAGTATTTT. Encoded protein: CATSEPGTVADTQYF.

A few counts support this clonotype. This chain joins TRBV12-3 or TRBV12-4 and TRBJ2-2, with D tentatively TRBD2 (5 bases). Trimming stripped 4 bases from V and 3 bases from J, with 12 bases between. The CDR3 has 15 residues. This CDR3 reads CASSSSSGYTGELFF. Here the CDR3 DNA reads TGTGCCAGCAGTTCATCTTCGGGGTACACCGGGGAGCTGTTTTTT.

The gene calls are TRBV6-1 and TRBJ1-3; D call uncertain. The V end was cut by 7 bases, the J end by 8 bases, with 15 bases between. CDR1 is MNHNS, CDR2 SASEGT, per germline. The CDR3 has 13 residues. The CDR3, as DNA: TGTGCCAGCACCGGAATCCCTGATTACACCATATATTTT. Its translation: CASTGIPDYTIYF.

The rearrangement links TRBV12-3 or TRBV12-4 to TRBJ2-7; D is uncertain. Trimming cost V 6 bases and J 2 bases, with 14 bases left between them. The CDR3 totals 14 residues. CDR3 residues: CASSTKLTTYEQYF. CDR3 DNA: TGTGCCAGCAGCACTAAATTAACCACCTACGAGCAGTACTTC.

This clonotype turned up a few times. In DNA, the CDR3 is TGCAGCGTTGATTACGGCAATGAGCAGTTCTTC. Its translation: CSVDYGNEQFF. V usage is TRBV29-1 and J usage is TRBJ2-1; D not resolved. Germline lookup yields CDR1 SQVTM and CDR2 ANQGSEA. V lost 3 bases to trimming and J lost 6 bases, with 6 bases between them. There are 11 residues in the CDR3.

This clonotype was counted between two and nine times. The chain uses TRBV11-2 and TRBJ1-2; D call uncertain. Trimming cost V 1 base and J 8 bases, with 14 bases left between them. Germline V gives CDR1 SGHAT, CDR2 FQNNGV. The CDR3 contains 14 residues. The DNA of the CDR3 is TGTGCCAGCAGCTTAGGTTGGGGTCCTGGAGGCTACACCTTC. This codes for CASSLGWGPGGYTF.

The sample holds a few counts of this clonotype. This chain uses TRBV7-9 with TRBJ1-1; D is undetermined. CDR3 size: 13 residues. Germline V gene data show CDR1 as SEHNR and CDR2 as FQNEAQ (reference sequence). V lost 2 bases, J lost 2 bases, and 6 bases lay in between. The CDR3 is CASSLMENTEAFF. DNA of the CDR3: TGTGCCAGCAGCTTAATGGAAAACACTGAAGCTTTCTTT.

This clonotype was detected only a few times. The chain is built from TRBV19 and TRBJ2-6; D uncertain. The CDR3 is 16 amino acids. CDR1 and CDR2 from the germline V gene are LNHDA and SQIVND (reference sequence). The V gene lost 4 bases and the J gene lost 0 bases, with 10 bases spanning the gap. The CDR3 loop reads CASSRSYLSGANVLTF. CDR3 nucleotide sequence: TGTGCCAGTAGTAGGTCCTACCTCTCTGGGGCCAACGTCCTGACTTTC. Supplemented by reference TRBV19 and TRBJ2-6, the full variable domain reads DGGITQSPKYLFRKEGQNVTLSCEQNLNHDAMYWYRQDPGQGLRLIYYSQIVNDFQKGDIAEGYSVSREKKESFPLTVTSAQKNPTAFYLCASSRSYLSGANVLTFGAGSRLTVL.